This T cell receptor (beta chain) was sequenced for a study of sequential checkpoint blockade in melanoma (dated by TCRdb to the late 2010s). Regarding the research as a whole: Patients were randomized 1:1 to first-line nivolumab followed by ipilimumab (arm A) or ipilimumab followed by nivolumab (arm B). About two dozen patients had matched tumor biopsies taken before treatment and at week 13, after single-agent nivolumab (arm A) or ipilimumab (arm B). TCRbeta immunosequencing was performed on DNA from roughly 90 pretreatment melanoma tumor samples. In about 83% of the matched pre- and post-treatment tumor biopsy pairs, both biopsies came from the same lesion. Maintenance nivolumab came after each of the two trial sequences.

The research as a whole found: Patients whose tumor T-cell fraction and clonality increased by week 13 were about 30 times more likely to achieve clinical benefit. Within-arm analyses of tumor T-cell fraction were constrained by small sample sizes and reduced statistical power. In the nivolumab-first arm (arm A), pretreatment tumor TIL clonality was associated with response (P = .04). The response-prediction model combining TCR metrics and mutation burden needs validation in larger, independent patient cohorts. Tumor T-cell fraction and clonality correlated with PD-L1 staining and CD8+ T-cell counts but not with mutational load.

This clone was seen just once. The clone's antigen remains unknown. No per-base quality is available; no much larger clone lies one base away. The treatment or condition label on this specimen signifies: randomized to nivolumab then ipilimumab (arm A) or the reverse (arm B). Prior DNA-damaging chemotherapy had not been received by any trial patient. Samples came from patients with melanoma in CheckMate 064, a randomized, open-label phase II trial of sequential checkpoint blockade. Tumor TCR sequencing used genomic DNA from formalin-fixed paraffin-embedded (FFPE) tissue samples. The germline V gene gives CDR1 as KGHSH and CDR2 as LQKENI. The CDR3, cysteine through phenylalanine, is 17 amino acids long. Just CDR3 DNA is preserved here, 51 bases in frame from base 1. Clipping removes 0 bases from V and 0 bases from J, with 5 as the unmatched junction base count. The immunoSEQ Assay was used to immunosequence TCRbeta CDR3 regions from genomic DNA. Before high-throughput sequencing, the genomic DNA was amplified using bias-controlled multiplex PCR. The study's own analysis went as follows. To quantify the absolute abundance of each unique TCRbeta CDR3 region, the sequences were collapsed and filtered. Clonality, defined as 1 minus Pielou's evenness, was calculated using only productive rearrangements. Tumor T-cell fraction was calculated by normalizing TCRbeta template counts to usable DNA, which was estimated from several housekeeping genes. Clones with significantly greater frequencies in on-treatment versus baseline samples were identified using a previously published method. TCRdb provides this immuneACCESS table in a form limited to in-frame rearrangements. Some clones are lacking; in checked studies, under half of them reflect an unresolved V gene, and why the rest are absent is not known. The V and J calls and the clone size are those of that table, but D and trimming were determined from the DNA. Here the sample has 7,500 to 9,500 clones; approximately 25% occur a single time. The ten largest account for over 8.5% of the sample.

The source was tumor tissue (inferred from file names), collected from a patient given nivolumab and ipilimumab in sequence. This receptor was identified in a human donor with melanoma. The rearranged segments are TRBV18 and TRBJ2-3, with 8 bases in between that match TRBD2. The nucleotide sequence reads TGTGCCAGCTCACCACCTAATAGCGGGGTTAGCACAGATACGCAGTATTTT. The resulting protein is CASSPPNSGVSTDTQYF.